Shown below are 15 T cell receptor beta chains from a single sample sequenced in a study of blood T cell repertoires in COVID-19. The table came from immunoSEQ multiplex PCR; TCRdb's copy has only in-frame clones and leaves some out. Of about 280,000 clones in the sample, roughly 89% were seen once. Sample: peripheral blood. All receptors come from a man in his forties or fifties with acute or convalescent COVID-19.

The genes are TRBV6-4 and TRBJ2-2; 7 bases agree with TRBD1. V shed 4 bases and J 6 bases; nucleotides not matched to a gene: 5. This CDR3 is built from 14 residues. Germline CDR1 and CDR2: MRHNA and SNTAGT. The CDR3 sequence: CASSVDRAAGELFF. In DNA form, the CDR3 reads TGTGCCAGCAGTGTCGACAGGGCGGCCGGGGAGCTGTTTTTT.

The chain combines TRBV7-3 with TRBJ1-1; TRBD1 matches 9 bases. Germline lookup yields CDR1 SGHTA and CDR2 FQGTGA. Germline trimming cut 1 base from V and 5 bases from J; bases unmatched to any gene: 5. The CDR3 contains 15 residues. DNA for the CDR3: TGTGCCAGCAGCTTAATGGGACAGGGAAGAACTGAAGCTTTCTTT. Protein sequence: CASSLMGQGRTEAFF.

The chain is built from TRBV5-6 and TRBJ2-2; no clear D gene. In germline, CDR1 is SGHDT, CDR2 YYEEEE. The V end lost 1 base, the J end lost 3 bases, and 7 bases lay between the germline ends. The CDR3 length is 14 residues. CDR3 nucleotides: TGTGCCAGCAGCTTGACAGTTGACACCGGGGAGCTGTTTTTT. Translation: CASSLTVDTGELFF.

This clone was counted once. The CDR3 DNA reads TGCGCCAGCAGCTTGGCGCTACTCCGGGTTGGTTCACCCCTCCACTTT. This sequence encodes CASSLALLRVGSPLHF. The rearrangement links TRBV5-1 to TRBJ1-6; D gene unclear. The CDR3 is 16 amino acids. CDR1 is SGHRS and CDR2 is YFSETQ in the germline V gene. V shed 0 bases and J shed 9 bases, with 16 bases lying between them.

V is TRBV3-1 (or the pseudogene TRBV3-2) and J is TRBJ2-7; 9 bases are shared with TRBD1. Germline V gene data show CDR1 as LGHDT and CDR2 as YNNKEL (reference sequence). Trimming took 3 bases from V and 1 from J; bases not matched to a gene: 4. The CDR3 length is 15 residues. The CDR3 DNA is TGTGCCAGCAGCCATACCGGGACAGGGTCCTACGAGCAGTACTTC. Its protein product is CASSHTGTGSYEQYF.

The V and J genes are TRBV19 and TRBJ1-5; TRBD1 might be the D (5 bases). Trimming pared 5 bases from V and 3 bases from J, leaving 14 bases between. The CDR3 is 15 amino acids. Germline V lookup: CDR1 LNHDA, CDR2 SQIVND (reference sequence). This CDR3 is CASSHQGRVNQPQHF. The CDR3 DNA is TGTGCCAGTAGTCACCAGGGCCGGGTCAATCAGCCCCAGCATTTT.

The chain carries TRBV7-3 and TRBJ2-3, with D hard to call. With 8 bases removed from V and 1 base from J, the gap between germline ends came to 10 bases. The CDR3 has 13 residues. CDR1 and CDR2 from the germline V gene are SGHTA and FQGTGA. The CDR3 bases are TGTGCCAGCTCCAGGTCCCGCACAGATACGCAGTATTTT. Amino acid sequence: CASSRSRTDTQYF. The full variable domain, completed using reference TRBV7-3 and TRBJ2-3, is GAGVSQTPSNKVTEKGKYVELRCDPISGHTALYWYRQSLGQGPEFLIYFQGTGAADDSGLPNDRFFAVRPEGSVSTLKIQRTERGDSAVYLCASSRSRTDTQYFGPGTRLTVL.

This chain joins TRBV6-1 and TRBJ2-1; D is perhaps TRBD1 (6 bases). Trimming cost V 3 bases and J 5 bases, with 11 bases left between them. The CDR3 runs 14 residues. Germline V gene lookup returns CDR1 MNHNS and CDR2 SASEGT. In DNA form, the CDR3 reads TGTGCCAGCAGTGACATAAACAGGGACAATGAGCAGTTCTTC. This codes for CASSDINRDNEQFF.

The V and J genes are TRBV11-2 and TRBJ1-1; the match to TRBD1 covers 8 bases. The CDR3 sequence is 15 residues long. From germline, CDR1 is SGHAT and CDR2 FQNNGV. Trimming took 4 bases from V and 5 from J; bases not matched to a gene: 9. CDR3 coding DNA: TGTGCCAGCAGCTCCCCCAGGACAGGGCGAACTGAAGCTTTCTTT. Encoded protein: CASSSPRTGRTEAFF.

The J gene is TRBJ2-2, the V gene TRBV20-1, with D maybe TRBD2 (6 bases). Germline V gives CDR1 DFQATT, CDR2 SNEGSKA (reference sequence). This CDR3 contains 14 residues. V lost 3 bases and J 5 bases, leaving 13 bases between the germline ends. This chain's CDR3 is CSASFQGGTGELFF. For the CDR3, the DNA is TGCAGTGCTAGTTTTCAGGGAGGAACCGGGGAGCTGTTTTTT.

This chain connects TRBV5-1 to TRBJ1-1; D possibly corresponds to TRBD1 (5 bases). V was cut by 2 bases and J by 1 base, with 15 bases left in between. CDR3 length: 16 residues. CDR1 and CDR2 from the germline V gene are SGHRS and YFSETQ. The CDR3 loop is CASSLGGSDRNTEAFF. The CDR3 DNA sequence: TGCGCCAGCAGCTTAGGAGGGAGTGACAGGAACACTGAAGCTTTCTTT.

The CDR3 coding sequence is TGCGCCAGCGGGTCGGGGACTAGTACCGGGGAGCTGTTTTTT. Translated, it gives CASGSGTSTGELFF. The V gene is TRBV10-1, the J gene TRBJ2-2, with 8 bases matching TRBD2. The germline CDR1 and CDR2 sequences are WNHNN and SYGVQD (reference sequence). CDR3 length: 14 amino acids. V was clipped by 8 bases and J by 5 bases; unmatched bases: 7.

The CDR3 DNA is TGTGCCAGTAGTATAGGCTCCAAAACATGGGGGGGGCTGTTGGCCCTCCACTTT. Translated, it gives CASSIGSKTWGGLLALHF. The chain combines TRBV19 with TRBJ1-6, with D maybe TRBD1 (6 bases). The V gene's germline CDR1 is LNHDA and CDR2 SQIVND (reference sequence). The CDR3 extends over 18 amino acids. V lost 1 base to trimming and J lost 14 bases, with 27 bases between them.

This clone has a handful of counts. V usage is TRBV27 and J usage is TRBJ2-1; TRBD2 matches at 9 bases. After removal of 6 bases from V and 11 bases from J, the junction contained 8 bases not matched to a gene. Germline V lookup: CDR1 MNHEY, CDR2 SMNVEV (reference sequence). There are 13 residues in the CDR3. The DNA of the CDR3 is TGTGCCAGCAGCGTAGCGGGGGACGCTAAGCAGTTCTTC. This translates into CASSVAGDAKQFF.

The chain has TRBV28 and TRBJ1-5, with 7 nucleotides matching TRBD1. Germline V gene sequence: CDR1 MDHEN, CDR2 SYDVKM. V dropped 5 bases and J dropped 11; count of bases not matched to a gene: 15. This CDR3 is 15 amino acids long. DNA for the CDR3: TGTGCCAGCAGTCCCCGCCGGGACAGTCCTGGGGCCCAGCATTTT. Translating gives CASSPRRDSPGAQHF.